This T cell receptor (beta chain) was sequenced for a study of blood T cell repertoires in COVID-19. As for the study in general: Some COVID-19 samples were acute and others convalescent; all came from the United States, Italy and Spain. In each case, the material was cDNA or gDNA derived from T cells, B-cell-depleted T cells, or PBMCs.

Sequencing used immunoSEQ multiplex PCR; TCRdb keeps in-frame clones, though not all of them. Found here are 270,000 or so clones, under 95% of them singletons; the top ten hold about 3%. Clinical histories supplied by participants themselves formed the basis of cohort assignment. In the 2 weeks before study entry, exposed participants met a COVID-19 case, which was PCR-confirmed or clinician-diagnosed. Trimming cost V 0 bases and J 1 base, with 13 bases left between them. Germline V CDR1 and CDR2: SGHNT, YENEEA. This CDR3 spans 17 amino acids. Sequencing was performed on PBMCs or T cells enriched from blood (not recorded which). The clonotype comes from a man aged 35 to 55 who had been exposed to COVID-19. The V gene is TRBV11-3, the J gene TRBJ1-3; D is uncertain. The CDR3 DNA is TGTGCCAGCAGCTTAGATCGGAGGGCCCAGTCTGGAAACACCATATATTTT. This translates into CASSLDRRAQSGNTIYF.